A selection of T cell receptor beta chains follows, all from one sample in a study of blood T cell repertoires in COVID-19. TCRdb's table, derived via immunoSEQ multiplex PCR, lists solely in-frame clones and lacks some. The sample lists some 300,000 clones, just under 90% occurring once. The sequencing input was peripheral blood. The receptor source for this set is a woman aged 45-60 years with COVID-19, enrolled during active disease. Each CDR3 is given with its conserved first and last residue. A D gene is named only where the DNA matches it firmly. Clone size is not always given. Where it is, it says once, few, many or a class for expanded clones.

J gene: TRBJ1-4; V gene: TRBV5-1; clone size: -; D gene: -; CDR3 length: 14; CDR3 protein: CASSLTGMEEKLFF; CDR3 DNA: TGCGCCAGCAGCTTGACAGGGATGGAGGAAAAACTGTTTTTT
J gene: TRBJ2-7; V gene: TRBV6-6; clone size: -; D gene: TRBD2; CDR3 length: 15; CDR3 protein: CASSYSGGFTGEQYF; CDR3 DNA: TGTGCCAGCAGTTACAGCGGGGGGTTCACGGGGGAGCAGTACTTC
J gene: TRBJ1-3; V gene: TRBV6-5; clone size: -; D gene: TRBD1; CDR3 length: 15; CDR3 protein: CASTVTGGPGNTIYF; CDR3 DNA: TGTGCCAGCACCGTCACAGGGGGCCCTGGAAACACCATATATTTT
J gene: TRBJ2-7; V gene: TRBV11-2; clone size: -; D gene: -; CDR3 length: 14; CDR3 protein: CASSSWGGIYEQYF; CDR3 DNA: TGTGCCAGCAGCTCCTGGGGCGGAATCTACGAGCAGTACTTC
J gene: TRBJ2-3; V gene: TRBV30; clone size: -; D gene: TRBD1; CDR3 length: 12; CDR3 protein: CAWSDRGDTQYF; CDR3 DNA: TGTGCCTGGAGCGACAGGGGGGATACGCAGTATTTT
J gene: TRBJ1-2; V gene: TRBV6-1; clone size: -; D gene: -; CDR3 length: 13; CDR3 protein: CASSERGLGGYTF; CDR3 DNA: TGTGCCAGCAGTGAACGGGGTCTCGGTGGCTACACCTTC
J gene: TRBJ1-5; V gene: TRBV7-3; clone size: -; D gene: -; CDR3 length: 18; CDR3 protein: CASSLTWSPGYSNQPQHF; CDR3 DNA: TGTGCCAGCAGCTTAACCTGGTCTCCAGGGTATAGCAATCAGCCCCAGCATTTT
J gene: TRBJ2-5; V gene: TRBV2; clone size: once; D gene: -; CDR3 length: 13; CDR3 protein: CASTDRGWETQYF; CDR3 DNA: TGTGCCAGCACCGATCGAGGGTGGGAGACCCAGTACTTC
J gene: TRBJ1-5; V gene: TRBV18; clone size: -; D gene: -; CDR3 length: 15; CDR3 protein: CASSPGQERNQPQHF; CDR3 DNA: TGTGCCAGCTCACCGGGCCAGGAACGCAATCAGCCCCAGCATTTT
J gene: TRBJ1-1; V gene: TRBV5-4; clone size: -; D gene: -; CDR3 length: 14; CDR3 protein: CASSLGGQWTEAFF; CDR3 DNA: TGTGCCAGCAGCTTGGGCGGACAGTGGACTGAAGCTTTCTTT
J gene: TRBJ2-2; V gene: TRBV19; clone size: -; D gene: TRBD1; CDR3 length: 16; CDR3 protein: CASSIGGQGAREELFF; CDR3 DNA: TGTGCCAGTAGTATAGGGGGACAGGGGGCGCGGGAGGAGCTGTTTTTT
J gene: TRBJ2-2; V gene: TRBV7-2; clone size: -; D gene: TRBD1; CDR3 length: 15; CDR3 protein: CASSSQGTVSGELFF; CDR3 DNA: TGTGCCAGCAGCTCACAGGGGACCGTCTCCGGGGAGCTGTTTTTT